A selection of T cell receptor beta chains follows, all from one sample in a study of shared clonotypes between healthy human individuals. TCRdb's table, derived via immunoSEQ multiplex PCR, lists solely in-frame clones and lacks some. The repertoire holds approximately 2.3 million clones, with 85% to 95% as singletons. The sample comprised naive CD4+ T cells from PBMCs. These receptors were taken from a man younger than 35 in good health. Some clones in this sample may be carry-over from other donors' samples. CDR3s include the opening cysteine and the closing phenylalanine or tryptophan. D genes are given only for firm matches.

.,TRBV7-9,TRBJ2-7,CASSLEYAGYEQYF
TRBD2,TRBV5-4,TRBJ2-1,CASSSTSGYSYNEQFF
.,TRBV9,TRBJ1-2,CASSVVSRGTYGYTF
TRBD2,TRBV6-6,TRBJ2-7,CASSTSGTSGMGEQYF
.,TRBV28,TRBJ1-1,CASSSGQNTEAFF
.,TRBV6-5,TRBJ1-1,CASSFLSGNTEAFF
.,TRBV6-1,TRBJ1-5,CASSEGSTRNQPQHF
.,TRBV27,TRBJ2-2,CASSPSGVNTGELFF
TRBD1,TRBV6-6,TRBJ1-4,CASSYGDRKNEKLFF
.,TRBV28,TRBJ2-1,CASFSYLSLARYNEQFF
TRBD1,TRBV28,TRBJ1-1,CASSLEGASAFF
TRBD2,TRBV4-3,TRBJ2-1,CASSQTGTSVYNEQFF
.,TRBV5-1,TRBJ2-7,CASSEGASYEQYF
TRBD1,TRBV5-1,TRBJ2-5,CASSSTGTGEETQYF
TRBD1,TRBV19,TRBJ1-5,CASRDRGPGQPQHF
TRBD2,TRBV18,TRBJ2-6,CASSPTGGLREMGAGANVLTF
.,TRBV6-5,TRBJ2-7,CASSPSYEQYF
.,TRBV7-2,TRBJ1-2,CASSLERSDGYTF
TRBD2,TRBV28,TRBJ2-7,CASSTPGLEVDEQYF
TRBD1,TRBV19,TRBJ2-7,CASLGQGGNEQYF
.,TRBV6-1,TRBJ1-2,CASSEGGVAKAANYGYTF
.,TRBV15,TRBJ2-5,CATSSSRETQYF
TRBD1,TRBV4-1,TRBJ2-2,CASSRWTGQNTGELFF
.,TRBV29-1,TRBJ2-7,CSVVSGGVDYEQYF
TRBD2,TRBV5-1,TRBJ2-2,CASSLAGTSGRTNTGELFF
.,TRBV5-4,TRBJ2-6,CASSLLQGSSGANVLTF
.,TRBV28,TRBJ2-6,CASSLVRGRRSGANVLTF
.,TRBV5-4,TRBJ2-1,CASSLLSVPGVYNEQFF
TRBD1,TRBV18,TRBJ2-7,CASSQQGNRYEQYF
.,TRBV6-4,TRBJ2-1,CASSERDRILGEQFF
.,TRBV9,TRBJ1-4,CASSGRATNEKLFF
TRBD2,TRBV28,TRBJ2-1,CASSPPSGSFNEQFF
.,TRBV10-1,TRBJ2-3,CASSEWRGDTQYF
.,TRBV27,TRBJ1-2,CASSSRVTNYGYTF
TRBD1,TRBV5-1,TRBJ2-2,CASSTGTVHTGELFF
TRBD2,TRBV5-4,TRBJ2-7,CASSAGLAEYYEQYF
.,TRBV29-1,TRBJ2-5,CSAVDRQETQYF
.,TRBV7-3,TRBJ2-1,CASSLANEQFF
.,TRBV6-6,TRBJ2-1,CASSYVINEQFF
.,TRBV7-9,TRBJ1-3,CASSLLQLPGNTIYF
.,TRBV19,TRBJ1-1,CASSMGSLANTEAFF
.,TRBV19,TRBJ1-1,CASSPRVPGQNTEAFF
TRBD2,TRBV27,TRBJ2-1,CASSFGVAGVNEQFF
.,TRBV19,TRBJ1-4,CASSIVNEKLFF
.,TRBV14,TRBJ2-2,CASSTGTNTGELFF
TRBD1,TRBV19,TRBJ1-2,CASSDRGRGYGYTF
.,TRBV6-1,TRBJ1-2,CASLVSYGYTF
.,TRBV29-1,TRBJ2-5,CSVDPGRGAETQYF
.,TRBV6-1,TRBJ2-6,CASLAGANVLTF
.,TRBV6-1,TRBJ1-5,CASSEAGRSRQPQHF
.,TRBV25-1,TRBJ2-3,CASSGTRDPGADTQYF
.,TRBV28,TRBJ1-2,CASSLRNYGYTF
.,TRBV25-1,TRBJ2-3,CASSESGIDTQYF